These T cell receptor beta chains were read from a single sample in a study of cytomegalovirus exposure and HLA in healthy donors. Repertoires were generated with immunoSEQ multiplex PCR, while TCRdb's copy carries only in-frame clones and drops some. The profile covers 120,000 to 150,000 clones, with more than 75% appearing a single time and about 1.7% taken by the ten largest. Material: PBMCs. Receptors originate from a man aged 35 to 55 in good health and CMV-seronegative. CDR3s include the opening cysteine and the closing phenylalanine or tryptophan. Fields, in order: J gene, clone size, D gene, V gene, CDR3 DNA, CDR3 protein. D genes are given only for firm matches. Clone size is not always given. Where it is, it says once, few, many or a class for expanded clones.

>TRBJ2-7|.|.|TRBV5-6
TGTGCCAGCAGCTTGGCTCGGCACGGGGACGAGCAGTACTTC
CASSLARHGDEQYF
>TRBJ2-1|.|TRBD2|TRBV11-1
TGTGCCAGCAGCTTAGGGCCTTTAGCGGGAGTGACCTACAATGAGCAGTTCTTC
CASSLGPLAGVTYNEQFF
>TRBJ2-7|.|TRBD1|TRBV14
TGTGCCAGCAGCCACAGGACAGGGGGCATGAGCTCCTACGAGCAGTACTTC
CASSHRTGGMSSYEQYF
>TRBJ2-7|.|TRBD2|TRBV6-1
TGTGCCAGCAGTGATCCCGGGACTATAGGGTCCTACGAGCAGTACTTC
CASSDPGTIGSYEQYF
>TRBJ2-3|.|.|TRBV19
TGTGCCACAGCCCGAACAGCGGCCACAGATACGCAGTATTTT
CATARTAATDTQYF
>TRBJ1-4|.|.|TRBV21-1
TGTGCCAGCAGCAAATTGGCCACAGGGAATAAGGTTCGACTAACCCGGAGGCGTGGTGAAAAACTGTTTTTT
CASSKLATGNKVRLTRRRGEKLFF
>TRBJ1-3|.|TRBD1|TRBV30
TGTGCCTGGAGGGGACAGTGGGCCTCTGGAAACACCATATATTTT
CAWRGQWASGNTIYF
>TRBJ2-1|.|.|TRBV27
TGTGCCAGCAGTTTATACGGACAGAGCTCCTACAATGAGCAGTTCTTC
CASSLYGQSSYNEQFF
>TRBJ2-7|.|.|TRBV18
TGTGCCAGCTCACCAGACAGATTCTACGAGCAGTACTTC
CASSPDRFYEQYF
>TRBJ2-7|.|.|TRBV5-4
TGTGCCAGCAGATTGGAGGAGGGGCAGGAGCAGTACTTC
CASRLEEGQEQYF
>TRBJ2-7|.|.|TRBV2
TGTGCCAGCAGTGAGGGGGGTGGGCAGTACTTC
CASSEGGGQYF
>TRBJ2-5|.|.|TRBV2
TGTGCCAGCATAGGGGCACAGGGCCCCGTTGAGCAGTACTTC
CASIGAQGPVEQYF
>TRBJ2-5|.|TRBD1|TRBV5-6
TGTGCCAGCAGCTCCACAGGGGGCGGGGAGACCCAGTACTTC
CASSSTGGGETQYF
>TRBJ1-2|.|.|TRBV19
TGTGCCAGTAGCCTCCTCCCGAGCAAGAACTATGGCTACACCTTC
CASSLLPSKNYGYTF
>TRBJ1-5|few|.|TRBV19
TGTGCCAGTAGTAGCCGCAGGGGTGGTGGCAATCAGCCCCAGCATTTT
CASSSRRGGGNQPQHF
>TRBJ2-1|.|TRBD2|TRBV9
TGTGCCAGCAGCGTAGGCAGCGGGGGAACCTACAATGAGCAGTTCTTC
CASSVGSGGTYNEQFF
>TRBJ2-5|few|.|TRBV7-2
TGTGCCAGCAGCTCGTCTCGGGTCGCCGGGCAAGAGACCCAGTACTTC
CASSSSRVAGQETQYF
>TRBJ2-1|.|.|TRBV11-2
TGTGCCAGCAGCTTAGGACAGCCCAATGAGCAGTTCTTC
CASSLGQPNEQFF
>TRBJ1-1|few|.|TRBV28
TGTGCCAGCAGTTTAATAAAGAACACTGAAGCTTTCTTT
CASSLIKNTEAFF
>TRBJ2-7|.|TRBD1|TRBV11-2
TGTGCCAGCAGCTTAGTGGGGGACAGCCCCTACGAGCAGTACTTC
CASSLVGDSPYEQYF
>TRBJ1-2|once|TRBD1|TRBV7-8
TGTGCCAGCAGCACCTCCGGGACAGGGGACTATGGCTACACCTTC
CASSTSGTGDYGYTF
>TRBJ1-3|.|.|TRBV4-1
TGCGCCAGCAGCCGCGGGGGGTTGGTTCTCTCTGGAAACACCATATATTTT
CASSRGGLVLSGNTIYF
>TRBJ2-7|.|.|TRBV27
TGTGCCAGCAGTTTATCCAGGGCCCACGAGCAGTACTTC
CASSLSRAHEQYF
>TRBJ2-3|once|TRBD1|TRBV10-2
TGCGCCAGCAGTGATTCGGGACAGGGGACAGATACGCAGTATTTT
CASSDSGQGTDTQYF
>TRBJ1-1|.|.|TRBV28
TGTGCCAGCAGTTTCCGGGGGAACACTGAAGCTTTCTTT
CASSFRGNTEAFF
>TRBJ2-1|.|TRBD2|TRBV28
TGTGCCAGCAGCCCGGGACTAGCGGGAGAAGATGAGCAGTTCTTC
CASSPGLAGEDEQFF
>TRBJ1-5|.|.|TRBV7-3
TGTGCCAGCAGCTTAGGGGACGGAGGGCAGCCCCAGCATTTT
CASSLGDGGQPQHF
>TRBJ2-7|.|.|TRBV25-1
TGTGCCACCGCACTTCACGAGCAGTACTTC
CATALHEQYF
>TRBJ2-1|.|TRBD2|TRBV7-8
TGTGCCAGCAGCTTTTGGACTAGCGGCAATGAGCAGTTCTTC
CASSFWTSGNEQFF